This TCR beta chain was sequenced for a study of T cells in Graves' hyperthyroidism and ophthalmopathy. Study in general: Peripheral blood sampling occurred at initial diagnosis, before any treatment. Study-wide results and limits: Ophthalmopathy prediction by the model preceded onset by a median 6.5 months.

Uncontrolled infection, other autoimmune disease, pregnancy or lactation led to exclusion. PBMCs were derived from about 10 ml fresh peripheral blood. The V gene end was trimmed by 7 bases and the J gene end by 5 bases; junction bases not matched to a gene: 8. Germline CDR1 reads MDHEN; CDR2 reads SYDVKM. This CDR3 region has 14 residues. A remark on this clonotype: Its specificity is not known.

The source material, RNA transcripts, was used to amplify TCR beta CDR3 regions. A set of HTBI primers served as the primers for a first-round RT-PCR of the TCR CDR3. TCRdb passed the multiplex PCR reads through MiXCR, listing each CDR3 protein once. The sample gives about 640,000 distinct CDR3 sequences, more than 20% of which show up once; 34% is in the top ten. The sequencing sample was made of blood. V is TRBV28 and J is TRBJ1-5, with 7 nucleotides matching TRBD1. This TCR was recovered from a man aged 25-45 years with Graves' ophthalmopathy. For the CDR3, the DNA is TGTGCCAGCAAAGGGACAGACTGGGATCAGCCCCAGCATTTT. It codes for CASKGTDWDQPQHF.